This TCR beta chain was sequenced for a study of PD-1 blockade in classical Hodgkin lymphoma. Trimming cost V 4 bases and J 3 bases, with 8 bases left between them. This CDR3 region has 13 residues. Germline CDR1 is SGHTA and CDR2 is FQGTGA. Each patient experienced a relapse that followed autologous stem cell transplantation, and brentuximab vedotin exposure varied. This clone was observed a handful of times. Generated by immunoSEQ multiplex PCR, the TCRdb table keeps only in-frame clones and is missing some. The table records under 75,000 clones, approximately 90% of them present only once. The genes are TRBV7-3 and TRBJ2-3, with D uncertain. The sample here was peripheral blood mononuclear cells (PBMCs), taken before the second cycle of nivolumab. This TCR came from a human donor with classical Hodgkin lymphoma. The CDR3 here is CASSSKKTDTQYF. The CDR3 region has the DNA TGTGCCAGCAGCTCCAAAAAGACAGATACGCAGTATTTT. Supplemented by reference TRBV7-3 and TRBJ2-3, the full variable domain reads GAGVSQTPSNKVTEKGKYVELRCDPISGHTALYWYRQSLGQGPEFLIYFQGTGAADDSGLPNDRFFAVRPEGSVSTLKIQRTERGDSAVYLCASSSKKTDTQYFGPGTRLTVL.